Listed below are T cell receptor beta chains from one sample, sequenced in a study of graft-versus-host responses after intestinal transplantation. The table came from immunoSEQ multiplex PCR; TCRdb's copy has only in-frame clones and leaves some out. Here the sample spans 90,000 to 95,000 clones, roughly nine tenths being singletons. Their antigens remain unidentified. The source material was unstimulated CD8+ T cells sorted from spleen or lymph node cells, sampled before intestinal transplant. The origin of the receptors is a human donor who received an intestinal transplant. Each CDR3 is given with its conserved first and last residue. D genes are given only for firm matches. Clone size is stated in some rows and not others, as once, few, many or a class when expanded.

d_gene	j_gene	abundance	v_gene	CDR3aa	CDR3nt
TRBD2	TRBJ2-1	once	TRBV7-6	CASSQREGPYNEQFF	TGTGCCAGCAGCCAGCGGGAGGGCCCCTACAATGAGCAGTTCTTC
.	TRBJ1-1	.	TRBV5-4	CASSLMGGGTEAFF	TGTGCCAGCAGCTTGATGGGAGGAGGAACTGAAGCTTTCTTT
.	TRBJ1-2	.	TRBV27	CASSLSSSYGYTF	TGTGCCAGCAGTTTATCCTCTTCCTATGGCTACACCTTC
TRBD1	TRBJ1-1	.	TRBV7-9	CASSAGQGRARNTEAFF	TGTGCCAGCAGCGCGGGACAGGGGAGGGCGCGGAACACTGAAGCTTTCTTT
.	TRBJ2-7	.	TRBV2	CASVRETTKNPLYEQYF	TGTGCCAGCGTCAGAGAGACTACCAAGAACCCCCTCTACGAGCAGTACTTC
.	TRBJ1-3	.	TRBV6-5	CASSPTGSSGNTIYF	TGTGCCAGCAGTCCGACAGGAAGCTCTGGAAACACCATATATTTT
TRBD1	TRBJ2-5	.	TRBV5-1	CANSLGYGTDVRGSDF	TGCGCCAACAGCTTGGGGTATGGGACAGATGTGAGGGGTTCGGACTTC
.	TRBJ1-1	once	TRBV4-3	CASSQDTGEFTEAFF	TGCGCCAGCAGCCAAGATACCGGGGAGTTCACTGAAGCTTTCTTT
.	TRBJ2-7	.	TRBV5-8	CASSARGGGYEQYF	TGTGCCAGCAGCGCCAGGGGAGGGGGCTACGAGCAGTACTTC
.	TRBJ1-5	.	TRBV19	CASSIQPDRTLNQPQHF	TGTGCCAGTAGTATCCAACCCGACAGGACCCTCAATCAGCCCCAGCATTTT
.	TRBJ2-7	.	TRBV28	CASSPMTVYEQYF	TGTGCCAGCAGTCCGATGACAGTCTACGAGCAGTACTTC
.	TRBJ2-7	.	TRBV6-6	CASSLTMAEQYF	TGTGCCAGCAGCCTGACAATGGCCGAGCAGTACTTC
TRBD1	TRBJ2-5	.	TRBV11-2	CASSLTPGQGEETQYF	TGTGCCAGCAGCTTGACACCGGGACAGGGCGAAGAGACCCAGTACTTC
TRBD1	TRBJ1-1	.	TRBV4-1	CASSQDRQGALSSEAFF	TGCGCCAGCAGCCAAGATCGTCAGGGGGCTCTATCATCTGAAGCTTTCTTT
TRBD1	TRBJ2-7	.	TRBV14	CASSHGQGASYEQYF	TGTGCCAGCAGCCACGGACAGGGGGCCTCCTACGAGCAGTACTTC
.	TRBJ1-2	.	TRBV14	CASSQDRPGANYGYTF	TGTGCCAGCAGCCAAGATCGGCCAGGGGCGAACTATGGCTACACCTTC
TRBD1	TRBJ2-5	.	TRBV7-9	CASSRQGLETQYF	TGTGCCAGCAGCAGACAGGGGTTGGAGACCCAGTACTTC
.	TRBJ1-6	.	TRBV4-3	CASSPDLQDSYNSPLHF	TGCGCCAGCAGCCCAGATTTACAAGACTCCTATAATTCACCCCTCCACTTT
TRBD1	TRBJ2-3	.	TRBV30	CAWDRASTDTQYF	TGTGCCTGGGACAGGGCAAGCACAGATACGCAGTATTTT
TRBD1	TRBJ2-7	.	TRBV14	CASSQGRGPYEQYF	TGTGCCAGCAGCCAAGGAAGGGGGCCCTACGAGCAGTACTTC
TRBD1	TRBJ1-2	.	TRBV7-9	CASSPWTGGEGGYTF	TGTGCCAGCAGCCCCTGGACAGGGGGCGAGGGTGGCTACACCTTC
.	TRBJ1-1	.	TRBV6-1	CASRGAGDTEAFF	TGTGCCAGCAGGGGTGCAGGGGACACTGAAGCTTTCTTT
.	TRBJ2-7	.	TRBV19	CASSIGLAYEQYF	TGTGCCAGTAGTATAGGACTAGCCTACGAGCAGTACTTC
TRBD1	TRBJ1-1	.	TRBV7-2	CASSLSAGGTEAFF	TGTGCCAGCAGCCTCTCGGCAGGGGGAACTGAAGCTTTCTTT
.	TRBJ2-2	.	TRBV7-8	CASSLFAGRIEAGELFF	TGTGCCAGCAGCTTGTTTGCGGGGCGGATTGAAGCCGGGGAGCTGTTTTTT
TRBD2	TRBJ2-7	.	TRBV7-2	CASSLGLAGHEQYF	TGTGCCAGCAGCTTAGGACTAGCGGGCCACGAGCAGTACTTC
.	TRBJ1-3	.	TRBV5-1	CASSGANTIYF	TGCGCCAGCAGTGGTGCGAACACCATATATTTT
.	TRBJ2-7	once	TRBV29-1	CSVSEFGEQYF	TGCAGCGTTTCTGAGTTTGGCGAGCAGTACTTC
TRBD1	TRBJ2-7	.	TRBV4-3	CASSQDSGGKIEQYF	TGCGCCAGCAGCCAAGATTCAGGGGGCAAGATCGAGCAGTACTTC
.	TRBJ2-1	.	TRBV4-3	CASSQNAGREQFF	TGCGCCAGCAGCCAGAACGCGGGTAGAGAGCAGTTCTTC
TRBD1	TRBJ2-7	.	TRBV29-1	CSVRPMTGEHEQYF	TGCAGCGTTAGGCCCATGACAGGGGAACACGAGCAGTACTTC
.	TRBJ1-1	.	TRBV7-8	CASSLDSGTEAFF	TGTGCCAGCAGCTTAGACTCGGGCACTGAAGCTTTCTTT
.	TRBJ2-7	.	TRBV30	CAWSPGFSYEQYF	TGTGCCTGGAGTCCAGGGTTCTCCTACGAGCAGTACTTC
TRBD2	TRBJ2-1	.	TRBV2	CASSGTSGVSYNEQFF	TGTGCCAGCAGTGGGACTAGCGGGGTGTCCTACAATGAGCAGTTCTTC
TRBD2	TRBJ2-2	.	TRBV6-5	CASSYSAGTRTGELFF	TGTGCCAGCAGTTACTCGGCCGGGACTAGAACCGGGGAGCTGTTTTTT
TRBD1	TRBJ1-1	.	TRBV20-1	CSASGGKGFF	TGCAGTGCTTCAGGGGGTAAGGGTTTCTTT
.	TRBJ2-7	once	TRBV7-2	CASSATSTYEQYF	TGTGCCAGCAGCGCCACTAGTACCTACGAGCAGTACTTC
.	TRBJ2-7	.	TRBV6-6	CASSDPGFGEQYF	TGTGCCAGCAGTGACCCAGGGTTCGGCGAGCAGTACTTC
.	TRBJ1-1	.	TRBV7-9	CASSFGTPGAFF	TGTGCCAGCAGCTTCGGGACACCGGGGGCTTTCTTT
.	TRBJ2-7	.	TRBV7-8	CASSRGTPKPYEQYF	TGTGCCAGCAGCAGAGGGACACCCAAGCCCTACGAGCAGTACTTC
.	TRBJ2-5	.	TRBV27	CASRVGLSNQETQYF	TGTGCCAGCAGGGTGGGGCTCTCGAATCAAGAGACCCAGTACTTC
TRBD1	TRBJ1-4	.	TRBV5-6	CASRGTGPAEKLFF	TGTGCCAGCAGGGGGACAGGGCCGGCGGAAAAACTGTTTTTT
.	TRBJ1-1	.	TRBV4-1	CASSQDSSRSNTEAFF	TGCGCCAGCAGCCAAGATTCGTCCAGGTCGAACACTGAAGCTTTCTTT
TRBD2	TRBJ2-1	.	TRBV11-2	CASSPGTSNEQFF	TGTGCCAGCAGCCCCGGGACTAGCAATGAGCAGTTCTTC
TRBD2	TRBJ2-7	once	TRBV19	CASSSRREAYEQYF	TGTGCCAGTAGTTCCCGGCGGGAGGCCTACGAGCAGTACTTC